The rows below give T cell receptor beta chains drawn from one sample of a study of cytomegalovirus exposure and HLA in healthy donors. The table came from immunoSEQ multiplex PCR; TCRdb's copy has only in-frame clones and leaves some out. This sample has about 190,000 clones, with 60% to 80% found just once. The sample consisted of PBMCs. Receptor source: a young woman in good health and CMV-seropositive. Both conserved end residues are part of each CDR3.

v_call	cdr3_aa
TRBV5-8	CASSARQIRNQPQHF
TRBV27	CASSPGTDLSYEQYF
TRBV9	CASSALTSGRTGELFF
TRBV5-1	CASSLVPGSSYEQYF
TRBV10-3	CASGQGGQPQHF
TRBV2	CASMRGANVLTF
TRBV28	CASSPPMGQGLYNEQFF
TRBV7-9	CASTGGGSGNEQFF
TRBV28	CASRRRAGLSYNEQFF
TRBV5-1	CASSTFPARETQYF
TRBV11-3	CASSSKGTNRAVTYEQYF
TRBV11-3	CASSSGGGEQFF
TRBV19	CASSPRGSQPQHF
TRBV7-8	CASTQGTGRGQETQYF
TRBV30	CAWSKLRGNTGELFF
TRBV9	CASSVGSLGYNEQFF
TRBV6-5	CASSQTYEQYF
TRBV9	CASSVEGGFSGYTF
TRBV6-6	CASSYSGAGFF
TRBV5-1	CASSLARGSYEQYF
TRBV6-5	CASSPDRLRQPQHF
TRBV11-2	CASCAAVNQPQHF
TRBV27	CASSLRQGSEAFF
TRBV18	CASSPRQKNEKLFF
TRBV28	CASMAGGSYEQYF
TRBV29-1	CSAWEGANQPQHF
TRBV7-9	CASSRQGQGSYGYTF
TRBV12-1	CASSFVGQGDQPQHF
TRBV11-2	CASSLYRVYTDTQYF
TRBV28	CASSQLRAGATDTQYF
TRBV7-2	CASPQKGQGAKPKNIQYF
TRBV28	CASSFAGTGINEKLFF
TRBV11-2	CASSLGTSDVNEQFF
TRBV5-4	CASSLDRSNTEAFF
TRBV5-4	CASTRRGDGDTQYF
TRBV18	CASSPLEVSEQYF
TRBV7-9	CASSPSDWRPHEQYF
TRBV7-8	CASSLVRLAGTDTQYF
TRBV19	CASSIFSFF
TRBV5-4	CASSFLWGGATDTQYF
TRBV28	CASSPLGRGNPKNIQYF
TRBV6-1	CASSEADGTVQPQHF
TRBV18	CASSSAGPSSREQYF
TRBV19	CASSPRGTDTQYF